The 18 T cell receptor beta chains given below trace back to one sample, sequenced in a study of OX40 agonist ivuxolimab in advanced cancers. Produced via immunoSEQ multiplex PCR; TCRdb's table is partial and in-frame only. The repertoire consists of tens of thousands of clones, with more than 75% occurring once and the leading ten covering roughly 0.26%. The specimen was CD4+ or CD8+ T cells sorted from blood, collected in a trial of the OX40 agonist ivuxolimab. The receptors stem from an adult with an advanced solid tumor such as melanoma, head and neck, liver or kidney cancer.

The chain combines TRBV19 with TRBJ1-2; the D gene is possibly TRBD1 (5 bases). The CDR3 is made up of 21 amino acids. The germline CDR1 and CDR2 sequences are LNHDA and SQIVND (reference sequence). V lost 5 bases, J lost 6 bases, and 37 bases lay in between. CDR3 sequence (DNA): TGTGCCAGTAGTGAAACCCTCGGGCGGTCCGGTCCGAGAGCAGGGTCCGATGGCTACACCTTC. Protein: CASSETLGRSGPRAGSDGYTF.

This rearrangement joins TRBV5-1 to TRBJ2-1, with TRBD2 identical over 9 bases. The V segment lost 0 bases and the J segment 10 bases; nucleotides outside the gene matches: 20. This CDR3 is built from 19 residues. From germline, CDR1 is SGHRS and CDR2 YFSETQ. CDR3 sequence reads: CASSLALALAGLSLGEQFF. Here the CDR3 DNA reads TGCGCCAGCAGCTTGGCGTTAGCGCTAGCGGGATTGAGTTTAGGGGAGCAGTTCTTC.

CDR3 sequence: CASSLGDAQAQYF. The CDR3 DNA is TGTGCCAGCAGCCTGGGGGACGCTCAAGCGCAGTATTTT. The V call is TRBV5-4, the J call TRBJ2-3; either TRBD1 or TRBD2 may fit D (5 bases each). The V end lost 4 bases, the J end lost 10 bases, and 16 bases lay between the germline ends. This CDR3 contains 13 residues. Per germline, CDR1 SGHNT and CDR2 YYREEE (reference sequence). The whole variable domain, filled in from reference TRBV5-4 and TRBJ2-3, reads ETGVTQSPTHLIKTRGQQVTLRCSSQSGHNTVSWYQQALGQGPQFIFQYYREEENGRGNFPPRFSGLQFPNYSSELNVNALELDDSALYLCASSLGDAQAQYFGPGTRLTVL.

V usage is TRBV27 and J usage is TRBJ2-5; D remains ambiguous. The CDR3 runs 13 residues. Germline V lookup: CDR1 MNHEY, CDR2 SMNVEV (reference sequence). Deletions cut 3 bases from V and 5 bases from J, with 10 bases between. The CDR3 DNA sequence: TGTGCCAGCAGTTTTACCCAAGGGGAGACCCAGTACTTC. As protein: CASSFTQGETQYF.

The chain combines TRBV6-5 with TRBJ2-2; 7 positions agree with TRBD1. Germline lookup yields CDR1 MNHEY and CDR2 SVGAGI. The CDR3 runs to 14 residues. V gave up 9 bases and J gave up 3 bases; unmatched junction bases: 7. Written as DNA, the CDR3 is TGTGCCAGTGGCCGGGACAGTTACACCGGGGAGCTGTTTTTT. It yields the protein CASGRDSYTGELFF.

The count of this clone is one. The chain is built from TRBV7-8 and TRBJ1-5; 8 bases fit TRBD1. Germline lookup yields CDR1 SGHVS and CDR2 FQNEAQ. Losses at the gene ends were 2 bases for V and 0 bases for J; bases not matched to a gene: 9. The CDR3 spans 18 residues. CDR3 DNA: TGTGCCAGCAGCTTACGGGACAGGAAAATGATTAGCAATCAGCCCCAGCATTTT. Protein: CASSLRDRKMISNQPQHF. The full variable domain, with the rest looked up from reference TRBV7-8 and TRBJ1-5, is GAGVSQSPRYKVAKRGQDVALRCDPISGHVSLFWYQQALGQGPEFLTYFQNEAQLDKSGLPSDRFFAERPEGSVSTLKIQRTQQEDSAVYLCASSLRDRKMISNQPQHFGDGTRLSIL.

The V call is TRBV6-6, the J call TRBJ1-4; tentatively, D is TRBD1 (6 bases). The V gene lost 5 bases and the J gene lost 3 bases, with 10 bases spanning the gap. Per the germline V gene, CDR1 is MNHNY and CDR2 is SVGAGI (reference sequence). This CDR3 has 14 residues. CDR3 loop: CASSTNRANEKLFF. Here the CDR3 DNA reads TGTGCCAGCAGTACTAACAGGGCTAATGAAAAACTGTTTTTT.

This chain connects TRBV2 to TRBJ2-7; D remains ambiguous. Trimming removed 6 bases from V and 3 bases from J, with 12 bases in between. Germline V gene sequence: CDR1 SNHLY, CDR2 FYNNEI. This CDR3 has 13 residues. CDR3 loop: CASSPWRLYEQYF. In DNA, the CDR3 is TGTGCCAGCAGCCCATGGCGGCTCTACGAGCAGTACTTC.

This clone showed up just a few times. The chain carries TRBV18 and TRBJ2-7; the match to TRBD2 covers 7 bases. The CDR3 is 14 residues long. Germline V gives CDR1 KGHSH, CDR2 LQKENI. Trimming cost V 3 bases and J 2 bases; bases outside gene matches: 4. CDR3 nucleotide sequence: TGTGCCAGCTCACCCGTGAGCGGGGCCTACGAGCAGTACTTC. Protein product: CASSPVSGAYEQYF.

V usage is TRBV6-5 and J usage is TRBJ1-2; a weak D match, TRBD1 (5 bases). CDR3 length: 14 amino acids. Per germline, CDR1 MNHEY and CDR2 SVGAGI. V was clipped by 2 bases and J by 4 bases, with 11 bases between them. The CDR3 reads CASSYIGGTYGYTF. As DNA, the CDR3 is TGTGCCAGCAGTTACATCGGGGGGACCTATGGCTACACCTTC.

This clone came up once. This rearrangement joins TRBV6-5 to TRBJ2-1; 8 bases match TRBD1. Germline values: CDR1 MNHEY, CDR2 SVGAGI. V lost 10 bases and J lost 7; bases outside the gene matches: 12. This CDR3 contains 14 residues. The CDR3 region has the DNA TGTGCCACCAGAAGAACGACAGGGGTGAATGAGCAGTTCTTC. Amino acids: CATRRTTGVNEQFF.

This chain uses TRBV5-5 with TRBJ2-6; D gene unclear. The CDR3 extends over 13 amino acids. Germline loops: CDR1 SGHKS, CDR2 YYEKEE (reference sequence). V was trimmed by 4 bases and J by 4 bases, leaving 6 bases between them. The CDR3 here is CASSDTGANVLTF. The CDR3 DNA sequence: TGTGCCAGCAGCGATACAGGGGCCAACGTCCTGACTTTC. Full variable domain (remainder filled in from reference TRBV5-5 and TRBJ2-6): DAGVTQSPTHLIKTRGQQVTLRCSPISGHKSVSWYQQVLGQGPQFIFQYYEKEERGRGNFPDRFSARQFPNYSSELNVNALLLGDSALYLCASSDTGANVLTFGAGSRLTVL.

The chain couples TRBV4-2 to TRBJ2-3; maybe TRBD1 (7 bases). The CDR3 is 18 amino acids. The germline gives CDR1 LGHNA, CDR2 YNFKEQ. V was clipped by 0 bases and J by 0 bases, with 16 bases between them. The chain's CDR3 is CASSQELPGGSSTDTQYF. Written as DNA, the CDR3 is TGTGCCAGCAGCCAAGAGTTACCAGGGGGGTCTAGCACAGATACGCAGTATTTT.

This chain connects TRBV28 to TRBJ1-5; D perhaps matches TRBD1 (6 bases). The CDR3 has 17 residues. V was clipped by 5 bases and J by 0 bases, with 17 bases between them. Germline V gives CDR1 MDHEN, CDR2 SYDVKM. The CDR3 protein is CASSLGTRWRSNQPQHF. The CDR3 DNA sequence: TGTGCCAGCAGTCTGGGGACAAGATGGCGTAGCAATCAGCCCCAGCATTTT.

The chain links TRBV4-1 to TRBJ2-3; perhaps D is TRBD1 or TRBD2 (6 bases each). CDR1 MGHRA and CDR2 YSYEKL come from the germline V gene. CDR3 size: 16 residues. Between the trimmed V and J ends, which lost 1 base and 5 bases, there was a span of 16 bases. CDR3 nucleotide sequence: TGCGCCAGCAGCCAAGCGGGCAGGGGAGGTGGAGATACGCAGTATTTT. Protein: CASSQAGRGGGDTQYF.

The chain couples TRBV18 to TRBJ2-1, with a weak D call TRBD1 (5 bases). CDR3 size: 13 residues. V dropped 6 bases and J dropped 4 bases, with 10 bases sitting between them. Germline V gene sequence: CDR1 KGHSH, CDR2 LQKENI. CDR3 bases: TGTGCCAGCTCGGAGACAGCTTACAATGAGCAGTTCTTC. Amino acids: CASSETAYNEQFF.

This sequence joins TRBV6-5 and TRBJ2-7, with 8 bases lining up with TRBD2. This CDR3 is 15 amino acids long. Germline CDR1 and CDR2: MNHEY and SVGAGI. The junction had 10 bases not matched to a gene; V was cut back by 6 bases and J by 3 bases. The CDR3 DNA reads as TGTGCCAGCAGGGGTAGCGGGATGTCGAGCTACGAGCAGTACTTC. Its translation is CASRGSGMSSYEQYF.

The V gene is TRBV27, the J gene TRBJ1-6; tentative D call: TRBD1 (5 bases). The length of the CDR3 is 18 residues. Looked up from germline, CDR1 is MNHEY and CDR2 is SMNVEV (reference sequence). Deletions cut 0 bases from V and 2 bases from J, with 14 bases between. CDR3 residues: CASSLSKRGQTYNSPLHF. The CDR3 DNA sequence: TGTGCCAGCAGTTTATCGAAGAGGGGCCAAACCTATAATTCACCCCTCCACTTT.